The entry below gives a single T cell receptor beta chain sequence along with its context. Its antigen remains unidentified. Germline V CDR1 and CDR2: SGHRS, YFSETQ. Trimming removed 0 bases from V and 4 bases from J, with 13 bases in between. The CDR3 has 15 residues. Amplification by 5'RACE using constant-segment primers produced TCR alpha and TCR beta cDNA libraries that carried sample barcodes and UMIs. TCRdb redid the calling of the 5' RACE reads with MiXCR, one entry per CDR3 protein. The table shows 85,000 to 130,000 distinct CDR3 sequences, with around 10% occurring only once. This specimen comes from a study of T-cell memory formation after mild COVID-19. Study-wide findings and caveats: Second-wave clones with a day 37 peak had unconfirmed SARS-CoV-2 specificity. Pre-infection memory showed some responding clones, and this suggested that cross-reactive memory joined.

Sequencing was carried out using PBMCs or a T cell subset sorted from them (not recorded which). This receptor was taken from a man younger than 30 who had mild COVID-19 (a few samples of this study predate the infection). Cell type and time point are not known. This sequence joins TRBV5-1 and TRBJ1-1; D is possibly TRBD1 (6 bases). In DNA form, the CDR3 reads TGCGCCAGCAGCTTGGCCGGGACACCGGTCACTGAAGCTTTCTTT. Residues: CASSLAGTPVTEAFF.